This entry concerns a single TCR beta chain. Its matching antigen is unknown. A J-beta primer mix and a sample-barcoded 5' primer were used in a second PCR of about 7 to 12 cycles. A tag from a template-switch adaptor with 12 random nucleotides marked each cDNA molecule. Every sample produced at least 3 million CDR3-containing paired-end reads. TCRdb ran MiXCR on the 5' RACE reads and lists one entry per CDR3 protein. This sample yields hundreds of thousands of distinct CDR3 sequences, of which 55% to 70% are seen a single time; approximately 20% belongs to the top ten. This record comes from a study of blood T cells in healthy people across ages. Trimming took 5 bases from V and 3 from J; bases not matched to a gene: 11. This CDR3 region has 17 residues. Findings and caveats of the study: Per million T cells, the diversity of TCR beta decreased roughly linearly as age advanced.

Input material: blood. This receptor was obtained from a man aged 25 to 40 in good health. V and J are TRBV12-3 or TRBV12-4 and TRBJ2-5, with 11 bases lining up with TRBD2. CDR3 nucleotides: TGTGCCAGCAGTCTTAGCGGGAGGGCCATGGCGAAAGAGACCCAGTACTTC. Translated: CASSLSGRAMAKETQYF.